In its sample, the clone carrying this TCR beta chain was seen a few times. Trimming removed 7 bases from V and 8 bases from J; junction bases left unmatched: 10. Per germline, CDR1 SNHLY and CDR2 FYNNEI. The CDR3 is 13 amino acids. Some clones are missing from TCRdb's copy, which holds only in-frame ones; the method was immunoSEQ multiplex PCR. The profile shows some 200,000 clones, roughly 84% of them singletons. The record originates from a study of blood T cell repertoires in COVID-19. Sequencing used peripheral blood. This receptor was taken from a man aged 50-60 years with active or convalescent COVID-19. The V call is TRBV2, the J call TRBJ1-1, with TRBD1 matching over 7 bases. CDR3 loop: CASTADRDTEAFF. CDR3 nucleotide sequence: TGTGCCAGCACCGCCGACAGGGATACGGAAGCTTTCTTT. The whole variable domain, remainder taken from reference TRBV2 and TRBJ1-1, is EPEVTQTPSHQVTQMGQEVILRCVPISNHLYFYWYRQILGQKVEFLVSFYNNEISEKSEIFDDQFSVERPDGSNFTLKIRSTKLEDSAMYFCASTADRDTEAFFGQGTRLTVV.